The clone carrying this T cell receptor (beta chain) has more than one count but fewer than ten. The sample comes from a study of response to subunit inactivated influenza vaccine. TCRdb re-called the RT-PCR reads through MiXCR, storing one row per CDR3 protein. The table has more than 400,000 distinct CDR3 sequences, approximately 6.9% seen once. The sequence came from a man between 50 and 75 years old who received an inactivated influenza vaccine. Source: PBMCs from blood, taken roughly 24 months after vaccination.

The CDR3 bases are TGTGCCAGCAGTTTAGAGGCCTCTGGCTACACCTTC. This translates into CASSLEASGYTF. The rearrangement links TRBV12-3 or TRBV12-4 to TRBJ1-2; D unresolved. Trimming removed 1 base at V and 7 bases at J, with 7 bases between. This CDR3 has 12 residues.